Given below is one TCR beta chain in context. This clone was seen only once. What antigen it recognizes has not been identified. The input lacks base qualities; no much larger clone sits a single base away. The sample is drawn from a study of shared clonotypes between healthy human individuals (TCRdb year 2020). General notes on the study: The cohort comprised two women and three men aged 18 to 49 years. The study deeply sequenced blood TCR repertoires of five healthy adults to estimate repertoire size and the extent of clonotype sharing between individuals. For each donor, CD4 naive and CD4 memory were each given three plates, CD8 naive was given two plates, and CD8 memory was given one plate. Libraries were prepared and TCR repertoires were sequenced by different laboratories using diverse techniques, in order to increase sequencing depth and limit assay-specific biases. Each donor's leukapheresis produced roughly between about 0.9 and 9.5 billion PBMCs.

CD8 naive samples were CD45RO-negative cells positively selected for CCR7, giving a CD45RA+CCR7+ population that excluded TemRA cells. The donors were healthy, HIV-negative adults with no recently reported acute infections or vaccinations. Only Caucasian adults living in Nashville, Tennessee, USA were represented among the donors. Blood was obtained by leukapheresis, after which PBMCs were separated by Ficoll-Histopaque density gradient centrifugation and cryopreserved in liquid nitrogen vapor phase. Analytical flow cytometry was used to check the purity and quantity of each magnetically sorted T cell population. Genomic DNA was isolated from every sorted fraction and measured by UV absorbance on a Nanodrop 2000c. Using the deep immunoSEQ assay, multiplex PCR amplified TCR CDR3 regions from genomic DNA. Extracted genomic DNA from each cell subset was distributed evenly across all wells of several immunoSEQ 96-well plates, and each plate was treated as a replicate. For sorted subsets, 200 to 250 ng of genomic DNA, equivalent to tens of thousands of T cell genomes, went into each replicate PCR. Purified libraries were quantified with a Qubit 3.0 fluorometer, sized on a Bioanalyzer 2100, and re-quantified with the KAPA Library Quantification kit. A separate single-read 150-cycle Illumina NextSeq 550 flow cell was used to sequence each immunoSEQ 96-well plate. In the authors' own workflow: Because the immunoSEQ output held only junctional sequences and lacked quality scores, the filtering could not match the filtering applied to full-length reads. Sequences were annotated with PyIR, a Python wrapper for IgBLAST v1.9, using IMGT germline references to assign V/J genes and CDR3. Reads with weak V/J assignments (E-value above 1e-6), missing CDR3, stop codons, out-of-frame junctions, or ambiguous translated residues were removed. V3J clonotypes were defined as sequences sharing an identical inferred V gene, J gene, and CDR3 amino acid sequence. The percentage overlap between two repertoires was calculated by dividing the number of shared unique clonotypes by the size of the smaller repertoire. RTK rarefaction, the Chao1 estimator, and Recon v2.1 estimates of unobserved clonotypes were used to assess repertoire richness. OLGA was used to compute generation probabilities for all TCRbeta clonotypes that the gDNA method yielded from a handful of donors. As stored in TCRdb, this immuneACCESS dataset retains in-frame rearrangements with V and J assigned. A fraction of the clones does not appear; measured against another copy, unresolved V genes explain less than half of the discrepancy, and the remainder lacks a known reason. V and J calls and clone size are those listed in that table; D and trimming were worked out from the DNA. This sample gives 1.5 million to 2.5 million clones in total; less than 95% of them show up just once. The ten largest clones take up around 1% of the sample.

Counted from cysteine to phenylalanine, this CDR3 has 17 amino acids. Only the CDR3 DNA is retained, 51 bases long and in frame from the first base. CDR1 and CDR2, per the germline V gene, are ENHRY and SYGVKD. The germline V and J ends show losses of 2 bases and 9 bases respectively, and no gene match explains 12 bases of the junction. Findings and caveats that apply to the study as a whole: Pairwise subsampling indicated that sequencing depth was expected to affect the degree of clonotype sharing among donors. Larger estimated clonotype richness was generally found for naive subsets than for memory subsets. Only blood was sampled, and tissue TCR repertoires likely differ from those in blood. Because the study included a small number of donors, the genetic and exposure-history diversity represented was limited. Incomplete sequencing was indicated by rarefaction of sorted-subset datasets, despite the large sequencing depth. Higher generation probabilities were observed for clonotypes shared by all four sorted-subset donors than for non-shared clonotypes. When several donors were compared, the shared fraction of clonotypes was about 5% for naive CD4, approximately 3.5% for naive CD8, roughly 2.3% for memory CD4, and 0.3% to 0.5% for memory CD8.

The sequenced material came from naive CD8+ T cells sorted from blood. The cell subset or site label corresponds to: CD45RA+CCR7+. The rearranged segments are TRBV10-3 and TRBJ2-1; 11 nucleotides in the junction match TRBD2. The clonotype originates from a man aged 18 to 30 in good health. The bases read TGTGCCATCAGTGAGCCTTCGACTAGCGGGGTGGAGATTGAGCAGTTCTTC. Its protein is CAISEPSTSGVEIEQFF.